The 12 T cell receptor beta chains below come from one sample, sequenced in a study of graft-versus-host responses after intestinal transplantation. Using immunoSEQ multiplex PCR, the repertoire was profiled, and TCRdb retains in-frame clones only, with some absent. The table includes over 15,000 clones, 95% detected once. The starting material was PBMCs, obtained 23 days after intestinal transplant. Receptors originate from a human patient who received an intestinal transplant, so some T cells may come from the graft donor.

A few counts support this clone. In DNA, the CDR3 is TGTGCCAGCAGCTTACACGGGGCAGATACGCAGTATTTT. It specifies CASSLHGADTQYF. The chain recombines TRBV7-2 with TRBJ2-3; the D gene is possibly TRBD2 (5 bases). The CDR3 spans 13 residues. CDR1 and CDR2 (germline): SGHTA, FQGNSA. Trimming cost V 2 bases and J 4 bases, with 7 bases left between them.

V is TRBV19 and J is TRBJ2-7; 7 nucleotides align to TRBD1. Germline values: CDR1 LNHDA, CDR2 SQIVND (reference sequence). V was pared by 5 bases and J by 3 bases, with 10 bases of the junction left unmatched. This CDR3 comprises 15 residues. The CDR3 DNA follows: TGTGCCAGTAGTTACCGACAGGGCCCCCTCTACGAGCAGTACTTC. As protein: CASSYRQGPLYEQYF.

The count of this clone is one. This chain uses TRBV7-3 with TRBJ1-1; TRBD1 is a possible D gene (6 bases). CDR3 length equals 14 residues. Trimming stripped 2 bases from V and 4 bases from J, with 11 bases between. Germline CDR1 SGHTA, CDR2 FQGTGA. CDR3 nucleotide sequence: TGTGCCAGCAGCTTACTGGGGGCAGGCACTGAAGCTTTCTTT. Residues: CASSLLGAGTEAFF.

CDR3 in amino acids: CASSLAPGLASLPPQYNEQFF. The CDR3 nucleotides are TGCGCCAGCAGCTTGGCCCCGGGACTAGCCTCCCTTCCCCCACAGTACAATGAGCAGTTCTTC. This chain joins TRBV5-1 and TRBJ2-1, with TRBD2 identical over 9 bases. The J segment lost 4 bases and the V segment lost 0 bases, leaving 20 bases of the junction unmatched. This CDR3 is built from 21 residues. Germline V CDR1 and CDR2: SGHRS, YFSETQ.

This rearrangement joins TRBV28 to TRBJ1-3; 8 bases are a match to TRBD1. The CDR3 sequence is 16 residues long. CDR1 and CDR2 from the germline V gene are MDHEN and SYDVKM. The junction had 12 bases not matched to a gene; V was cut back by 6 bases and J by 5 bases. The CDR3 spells CASSRGTGVRRNTIYF. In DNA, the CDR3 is TGTGCCAGCAGCAGAGGGACAGGCGTCCGTAGAAACACCATATATTTT.

CDR3 DNA: TGTGCCAGCAGTCCCTACAGGGGGAGAGGGTCCGAAAATGGCTACACCTTC. Protein product: CASSPYRGRGSENGYTF. This chain joins TRBV27 and TRBJ1-2; TRBD1 aligns across 8 bases. CDR3 length: 17 amino acids. With 5 bases clipped from V and 6 bases from J, the junction kept 17 bases outside the gene matches. CDR1 and CDR2 (germline): MNHEY, SMNVEV (reference sequence).

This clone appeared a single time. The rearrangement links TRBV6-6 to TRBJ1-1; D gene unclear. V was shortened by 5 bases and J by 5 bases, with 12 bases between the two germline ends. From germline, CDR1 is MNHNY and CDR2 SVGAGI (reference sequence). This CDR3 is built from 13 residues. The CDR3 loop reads CASSPIRRTEAFF. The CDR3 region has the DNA TGTGCCAGCAGTCCAATCCGGAGGACTGAAGCTTTCTTT.

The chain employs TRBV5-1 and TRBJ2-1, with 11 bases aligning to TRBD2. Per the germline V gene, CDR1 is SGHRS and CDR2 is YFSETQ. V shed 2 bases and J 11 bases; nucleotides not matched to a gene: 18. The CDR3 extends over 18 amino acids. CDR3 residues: CASSFGASGTSGENQQFF. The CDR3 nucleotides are TGCGCCAGCAGCTTTGGTGCTTCCGGGACTAGCGGAGAAAATCAGCAGTTCTTC. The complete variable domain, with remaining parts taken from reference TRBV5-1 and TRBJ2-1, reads KAGVTQTPRYLIKTRGQQVTLSCSPISGHRSVSWYQQTPGQGLQFLFEYFSETQRNKGNFPGRFSGRQFSNSRSEMNVSTLELGDSALYLCASSFGASGTSGENQQFFGPGTRLTVL.

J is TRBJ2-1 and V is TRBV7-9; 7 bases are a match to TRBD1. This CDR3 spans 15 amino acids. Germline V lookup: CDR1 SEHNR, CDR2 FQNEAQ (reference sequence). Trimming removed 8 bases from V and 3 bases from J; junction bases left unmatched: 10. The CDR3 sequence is CASWDPGQRYNEQFF. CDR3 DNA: TGTGCCAGCTGGGACCCGGGACAGCGCTACAATGAGCAGTTCTTC. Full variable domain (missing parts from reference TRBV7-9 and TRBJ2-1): DTGVSQNPRHKITKRGQNVTFRCDPISEHNRLYWYRQTLGQGPEFLTYFQNEAQLEKSRLLSDRFSAERPKGSFSTLEIQRTEQGDSAMYLCASWDPGQRYNEQFFGPGTRLTVL.

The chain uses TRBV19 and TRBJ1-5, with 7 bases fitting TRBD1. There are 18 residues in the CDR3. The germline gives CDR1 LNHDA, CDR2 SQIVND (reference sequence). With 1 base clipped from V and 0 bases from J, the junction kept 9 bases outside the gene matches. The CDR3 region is CASSIGGQALGSNQPQHF. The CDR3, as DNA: TGTGCCAGTAGTATAGGAGGACAGGCCTTGGGTAGCAATCAGCCCCAGCATTTT.

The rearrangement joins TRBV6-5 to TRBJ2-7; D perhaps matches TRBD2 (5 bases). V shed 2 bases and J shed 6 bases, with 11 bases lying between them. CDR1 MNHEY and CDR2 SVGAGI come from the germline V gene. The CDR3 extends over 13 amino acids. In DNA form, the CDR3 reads TGTGCCAGCAGTTACCCGGGCGGAGGCGAGCAGTACTTC. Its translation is CASSYPGGGEQYF.

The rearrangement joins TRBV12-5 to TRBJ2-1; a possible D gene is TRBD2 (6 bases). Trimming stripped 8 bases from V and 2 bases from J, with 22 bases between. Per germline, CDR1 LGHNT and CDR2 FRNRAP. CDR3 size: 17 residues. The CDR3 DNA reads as TGTGCTAGTTTGACCCGGACTTCCCGGAGGGCCTACAATGAGCAGTTCTTC. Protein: CASLTRTSRRAYNEQFF.